This is a list of T cell receptor beta chains from one sample in a study of identical twins. From the 5' RACE reads, TCRdb called clonotypes with MiXCR, one entry per CDR3 protein. The table has more than 1.5 million distinct CDR3 sequences, less than 40% seen once; the top ten hold about 0.27%. Sequenced material: cord blood. The receptors come from a newborn girl in good health. The conserved cysteine and the conserved F or W are not part of the CDR3 here. The size of a clone is reported for some rows only, either as once, few or many, or as a class for expanded clones.

clone_size	v_call	j_call	cdr3_aa
.	TRBV7-6	TRBJ2-1	ASSNPFRLAPYNERF
.	TRBV6-8	TRBJ2-7	ASSPDGGPDSYEQY
few	TRBV20-1	TRBJ1-2	SASGSGDFYGYT
many	TRBV24-1	TRBJ2-1	ATSDFGRNEQF
few	TRBV5-1	TRBJ1-1	ASSLRPGTGSSNTEAF
few	TRBV29-1	TRBJ1-2	SVEGPTGNYGYT
.	TRBV6-5	TRBJ2-7	ASRFGWEQY
few	TRBV4-2	TRBJ1-4	ASSQDGGNEKLF
.	TRBV20-1	TRBJ2-7	SAQRGSGNYEQY
.	TRBV6-2/TRBV6-3	TRBJ1-6	ASTRPGRYNSPLH
few	TRBV7-2	TRBJ2-3	ASSLRRLLAEDTDTQY
.	TRBV12-3/TRBV12-4	.	ASKGQSGSGETQY
few	TRBV7-2	TRBJ2-3	ASSSSGGKDTQY
few	TRBV5-1	.	ASSSRQGYDEQY
.	TRBV20-1	TRBJ2-7	SAPRGVGSYEQY
.	TRBV12-3/TRBV12-4	TRBJ2-1	ASSLRAQSYNEQF
.	TRBV7-8	TRBJ2-1	ASSLVLYYEQF
few	TRBV20-1	TRBJ2-1	SARTSGGESSYNEQF
many	TRBV29-1	TRBJ2-7	SPEGQGAYYEQY
.	TRBV4-1	TRBJ2-7	ASSQGYLSYEQY
few	TRBV21-1	TRBJ2-3	ASSKEQGTDTQY
.	TRBV14	.	ASSQGGLVGVETQY
.	TRBV28	TRBJ1-6	ASSLTGGGYNSPLH
once	TRBV5-1	TRBJ2-3	ASSLSLAGPTDTLY
.	TRBV7-9	TRBJ2-3	ASSRDGTTDTQY
.	TRBV29-1	TRBJ1-4	SVRDRVEKLF
.	TRBV11-2	TRBJ2-7	ASSLGAGPLYEQY
.	TRBV6-5	TRBJ2-3	ASSYAGTSTDTQY
few	TRBV5-1	TRBJ1-5	ASSLEGQGGQPQH
once	TRBV20-1	TRBJ2-3	SAKRPGLAVTDTQY
.	TRBV7-9	TRBJ1-5	ASSSFEGRYSNQPQH
few	TRBV6-1	TRBJ1-2	AAVAGVGNYYGYT
.	TRBV7-9	TRBJ1-4	ASSLALGQGEKLF
.	TRBV7-9	TRBJ2-7	ASSSGTHASYEQY
once	TRBV20-1	TRBJ2-2	SARAQWAGVRYTGELF
once	TRBV20-1	TRBJ2-3	SARDWERGRTDTQY
.	TRBV5-6	TRBJ1-2	ASSFHRVSYGYT
few	TRBV29-1	TRBJ2-1	SVVAEIHEQF
.	TRBV4-1	TRBJ2-5	ASSQVKGLETQY
few	TRBV20-1	TRBJ2-3	SARQAGDLTDTQY
.	TRBV7-9	TRBJ2-1	ASSLARGVHNEQF
.	TRBV20-1	TRBJ2-1	SAGQGLDEQF
few	TRBV12-3/TRBV12-4	TRBJ2-1	ASSLLAGEWSSYNEQF
.	TRBV6-1	TRBJ2-7	ASGLGDSYEQY
few	TRBV2	.	ASSEQGAKYEQY
.	TRBV10-3	TRBJ2-6	AINGHSGANVLT
.	TRBV4-2	TRBJ2-3	ASSHPAGGADTQY
.	TRBV10-1	TRBJ2-2	ASSAVQEGTGELF
.	TRBV12-3/TRBV12-4	TRBJ2-7	ASSRTSALSYEQY
.	TRBV5-1	TRBJ2-2	ASSKGTSSGELF
once	TRBV29-1	TRBJ2-1	SGGQGVYNKQF
.	TRBV6-5	TRBJ2-3	ASRIRTSAHTDTQY
few	TRBV4-1	TRBJ1-1	ASSNRAVNTEAF